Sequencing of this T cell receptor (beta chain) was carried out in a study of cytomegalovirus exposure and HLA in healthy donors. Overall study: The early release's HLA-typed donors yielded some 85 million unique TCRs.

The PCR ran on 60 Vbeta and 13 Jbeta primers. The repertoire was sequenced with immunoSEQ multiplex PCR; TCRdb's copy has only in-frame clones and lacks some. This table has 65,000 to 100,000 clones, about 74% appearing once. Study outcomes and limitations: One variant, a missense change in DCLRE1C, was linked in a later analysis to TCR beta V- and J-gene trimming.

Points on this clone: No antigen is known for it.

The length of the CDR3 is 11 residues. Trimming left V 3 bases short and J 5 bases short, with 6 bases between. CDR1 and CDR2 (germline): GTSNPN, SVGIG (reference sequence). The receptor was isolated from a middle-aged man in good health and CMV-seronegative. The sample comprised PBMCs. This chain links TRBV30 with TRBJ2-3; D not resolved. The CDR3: CAWRRQDTQYF. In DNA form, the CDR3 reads TGTGCCTGGAGGCGGCAAGATACGCAGTATTTT.